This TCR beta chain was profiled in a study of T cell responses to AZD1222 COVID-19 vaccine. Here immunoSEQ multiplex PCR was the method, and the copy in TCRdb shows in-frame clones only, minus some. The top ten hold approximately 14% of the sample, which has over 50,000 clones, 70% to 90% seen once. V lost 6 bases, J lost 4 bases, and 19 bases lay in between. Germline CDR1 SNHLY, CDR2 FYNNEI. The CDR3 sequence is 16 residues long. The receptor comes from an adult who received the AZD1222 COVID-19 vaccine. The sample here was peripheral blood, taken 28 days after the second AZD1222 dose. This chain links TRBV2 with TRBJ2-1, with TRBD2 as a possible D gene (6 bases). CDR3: CASRLARASRYNEQFF. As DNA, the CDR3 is TGTGCCAGCAGACTAGCCAGGGCGTCCCGATACAATGAGCAGTTCTTC.